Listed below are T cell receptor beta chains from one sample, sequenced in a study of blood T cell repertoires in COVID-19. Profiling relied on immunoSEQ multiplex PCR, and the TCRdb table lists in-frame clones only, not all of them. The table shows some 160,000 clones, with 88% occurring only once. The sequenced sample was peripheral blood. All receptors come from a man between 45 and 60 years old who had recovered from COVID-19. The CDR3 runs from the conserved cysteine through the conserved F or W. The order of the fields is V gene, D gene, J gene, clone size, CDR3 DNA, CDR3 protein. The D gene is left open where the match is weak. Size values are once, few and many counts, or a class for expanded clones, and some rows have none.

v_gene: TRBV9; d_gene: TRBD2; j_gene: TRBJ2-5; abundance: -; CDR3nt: TGTGCCAGCAGCCCCTCCAGGGTGGCTAGCGGGAGGCCCCCAGGGACCCAGTACTTC; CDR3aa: CASSPSRVASGRPPGTQYF
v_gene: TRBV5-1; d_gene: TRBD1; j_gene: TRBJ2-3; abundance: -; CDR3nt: TGCGCCAGCAGCAGGACAGGGGCAGATACGCAGTATTTT; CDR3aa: CASSRTGADTQYF
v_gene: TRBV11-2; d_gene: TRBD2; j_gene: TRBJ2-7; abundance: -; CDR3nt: TGTGCCAGCAGCCGATATTCCGGGACTAGCGGGAGCCGAGCCTACGAGCAGTACTTC; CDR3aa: CASSRYSGTSGSRAYEQYF
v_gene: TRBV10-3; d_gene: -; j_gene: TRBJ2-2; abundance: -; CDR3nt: TGTGCCATCAGTGAGGGGTGGCAGGGGAACACCGGGGAGCTGTTTTTT; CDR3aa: CAISEGWQGNTGELFF
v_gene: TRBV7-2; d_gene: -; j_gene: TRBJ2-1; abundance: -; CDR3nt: TGTGCCAGCAGCTTAGCCCGCGGGTTCTCCTACAATGAGCAGTTCTTC; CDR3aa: CASSLARGFSYNEQFF
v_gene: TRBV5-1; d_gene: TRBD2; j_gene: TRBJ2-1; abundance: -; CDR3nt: TGCGCCAGCAGCCCCTGGACTAGCGGAAACAATGAGCAGTTCTTC; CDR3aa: CASSPWTSGNNEQFF
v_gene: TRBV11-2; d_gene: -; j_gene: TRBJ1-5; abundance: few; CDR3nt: TGTGCCAGCAGCTTATACGGGAGACGGGGCAATCAGCCCCAGCATTTT; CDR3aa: CASSLYGRRGNQPQHF
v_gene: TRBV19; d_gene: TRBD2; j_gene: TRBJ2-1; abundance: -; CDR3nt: TGTGCCAGTAGTATAAAAACTAGCGGGGCCAATGAGCAGTTCTTC; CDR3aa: CASSIKTSGANEQFF
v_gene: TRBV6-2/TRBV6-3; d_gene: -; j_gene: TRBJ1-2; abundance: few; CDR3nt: TGTGCCAGCAGTTCAGGACAGCCGCTACCTAACTATGGCTACACCTTC; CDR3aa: CASSSGQPLPNYGYTF
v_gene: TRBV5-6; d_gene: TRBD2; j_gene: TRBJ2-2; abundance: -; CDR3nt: TGTGCCAGCAGCTTGGATCGGGGGGCGAACACCGGGGAGCTGTTTTTT; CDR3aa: CASSLDRGANTGELFF
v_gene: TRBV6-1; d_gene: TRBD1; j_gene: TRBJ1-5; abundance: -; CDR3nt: TGTGCCAGCAGTGTCCGACAGGGAGGCAGAAGCAATCAGCCCCAGCATTTT; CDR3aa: CASSVRQGGRSNQPQHF
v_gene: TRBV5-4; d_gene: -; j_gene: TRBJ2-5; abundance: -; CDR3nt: TGTGCCAGCAGCTTGTCCCCGGACACGCAAGAGACCCAGTACTTC; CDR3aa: CASSLSPDTQETQYF
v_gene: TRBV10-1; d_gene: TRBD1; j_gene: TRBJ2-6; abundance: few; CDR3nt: TGCGCCAGCAGTATTCGACAGGGATGTGGGGCCAACGTCCTGACTTTC; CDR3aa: CASSIRQGCGANVLTF
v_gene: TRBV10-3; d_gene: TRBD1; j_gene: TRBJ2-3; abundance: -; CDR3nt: TGTGCCATCAGCACCGGGACAGGCCGCACAGATACGCAGTATTTT; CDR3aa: CAISTGTGRTDTQYF
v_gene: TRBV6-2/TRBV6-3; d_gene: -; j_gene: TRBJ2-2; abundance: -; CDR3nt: TGTGCCAGCAGTTACCCCCTAGCAGCTAACACCGGGGAGCTGTTTTTT; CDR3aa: CASSYPLAANTGELFF
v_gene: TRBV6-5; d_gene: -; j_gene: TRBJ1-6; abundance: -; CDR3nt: TGTGCCAGCAGGGCGGGGAGCTCCTATAATTCACCCCTCCACTTT; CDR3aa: CASRAGSSYNSPLHF
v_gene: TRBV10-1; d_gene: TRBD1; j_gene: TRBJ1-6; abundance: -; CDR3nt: TGCGCCAGTACTACCCCGGGACAGACTTTCAAATCACCCCTCCACTTT; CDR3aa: CASTTPGQTFKSPLHF
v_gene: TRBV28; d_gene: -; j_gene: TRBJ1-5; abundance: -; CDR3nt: TGTGCCAGCAGATTTACAGGAAACAATCAGCCCCAGCATTTT; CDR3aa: CASRFTGNNQPQHF
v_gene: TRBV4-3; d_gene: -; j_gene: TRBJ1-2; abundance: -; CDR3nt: TGCGCCAGCAGCCAAGATCCACAGGGCCTTAACTATGGCTACACCTTC; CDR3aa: CASSQDPQGLNYGYTF
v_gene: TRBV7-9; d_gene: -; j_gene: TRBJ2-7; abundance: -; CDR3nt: TGTGCCAGCAGCAATCGCGGGGCGTCCTACGAGCAGTACTTC; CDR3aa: CASSNRGASYEQYF
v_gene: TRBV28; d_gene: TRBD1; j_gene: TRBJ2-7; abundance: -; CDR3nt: TGTGCCAGCACTCCTTTGGGACAGAGCTCCTACGAGCAGTACTTC; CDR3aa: CASTPLGQSSYEQYF
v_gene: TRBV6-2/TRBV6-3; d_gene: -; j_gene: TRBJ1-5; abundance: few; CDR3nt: TGTGCCAGCAGCCTTACAGGGTATCAGCCCCAGCATTTT; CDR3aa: CASSLTGYQPQHF
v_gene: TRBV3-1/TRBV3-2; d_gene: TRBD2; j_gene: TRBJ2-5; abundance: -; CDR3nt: TGTGCCAGCAGCCAAGATGCTAGCGGGGGGCTGACCCAGTACTTC; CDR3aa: CASSQDASGGLTQYF
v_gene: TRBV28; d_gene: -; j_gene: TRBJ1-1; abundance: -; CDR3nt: TGTGCCAGCAGACTCAGGGGTTCGAACACTGAAGCTTTCTTT; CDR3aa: CASRLRGSNTEAFF
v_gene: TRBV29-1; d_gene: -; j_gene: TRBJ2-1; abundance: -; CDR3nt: TGCAGCGTTGGGTTGCGGGCCCCGGGGAATGAGCAGTTCTTC; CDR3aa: CSVGLRAPGNEQFF
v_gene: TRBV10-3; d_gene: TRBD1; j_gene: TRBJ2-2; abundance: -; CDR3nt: TGTGCCATCAGTGAGTCGGGACAGACGAACACCGGGGAGCTGTTTTTT; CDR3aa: CAISESGQTNTGELFF
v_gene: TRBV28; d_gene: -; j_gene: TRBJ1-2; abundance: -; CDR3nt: TGTGCCAGCAGTGTCAGTAACTATGGCTACACCTTC; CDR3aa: CASSVSNYGYTF
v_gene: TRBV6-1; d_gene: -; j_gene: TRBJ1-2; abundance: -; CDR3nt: TGTGCCAGCAGTGATGACAGGTTTGGGAACTATGGCTACACCTTC; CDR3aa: CASSDDRFGNYGYTF
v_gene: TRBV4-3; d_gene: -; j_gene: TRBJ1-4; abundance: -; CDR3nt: TGCGCCAGCAGCCAAGATGCAGGGCAGGTAAAACTGTTTTTT; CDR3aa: CASSQDAGQVKLFF
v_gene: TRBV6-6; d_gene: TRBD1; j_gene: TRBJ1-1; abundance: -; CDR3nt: TGTGCCAGCAGTTACGGGACAGGACCCATGAACACTGAAGCTTTCTTT; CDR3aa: CASSYGTGPMNTEAFF
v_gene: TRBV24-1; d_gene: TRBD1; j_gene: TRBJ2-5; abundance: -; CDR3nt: TGTGCCACCAGTGAATCGGGACAGGGGGCGGGGGAGACCCAGTACTTC; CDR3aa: CATSESGQGAGETQYF
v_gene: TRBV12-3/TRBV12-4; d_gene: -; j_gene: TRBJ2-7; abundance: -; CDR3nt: TGTGCCAGCAGTTACAGGGATAAATACGAGCAGTACTTC; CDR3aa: CASSYRDKYEQYF
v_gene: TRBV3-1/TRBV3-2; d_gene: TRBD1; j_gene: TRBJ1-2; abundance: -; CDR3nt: TGTGCCAGCAGGGCAGGGGGCTCTAACTATGGCTACACCTTC; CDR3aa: CASRAGGSNYGYTF
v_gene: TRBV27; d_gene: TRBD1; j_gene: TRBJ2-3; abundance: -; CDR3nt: TGTGCCAGCAGTTTTCCTCCCCCCAGCAGTTTTCCTACGAACAGGGGGATATGGGATACGCAGTATTTT; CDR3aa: CASSFPPPSSFPTNRGIWDTQYF
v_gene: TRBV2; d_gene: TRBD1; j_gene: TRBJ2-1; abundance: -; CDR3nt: TGTGCCAGCAGTCACTATGGGACAGGGAAAGATGAGCAGTTCTTC; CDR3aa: CASSHYGTGKDEQFF
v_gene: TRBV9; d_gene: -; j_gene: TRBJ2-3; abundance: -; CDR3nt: TGTGCCAGCAGCGAATCGGGACTGTATTCAGATACGCAGTATTTT; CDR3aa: CASSESGLYSDTQYF
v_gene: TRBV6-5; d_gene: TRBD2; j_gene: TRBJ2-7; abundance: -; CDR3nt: TGTGCCAGCAGCCAAGGGAGGGGTTACGAGCAGTACTTC; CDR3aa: CASSQGRGYEQYF